This T cell receptor (beta chain) was captured by sequencing in a study of molecular identifiers for immune sequencing clone quantification (dated by TCRdb to the late 2010s). With regard to the full study: For a replicate experiment, RNA from around 20,000 or 100,000 naive CD8 T cells was divided into five aliquots, of which four were sequenced. This methods study benchmarked molecular-identifier clustering-based TCR repertoire sequencing (MIDCIRS) and TCR RNA copy counting, using CD8 T cells to do so.

This clonotype turned up a few times. Its target antigen remains unknown. No much larger clone exists at a distance of one base, and base qualities are not known. The library was produced with PCR. The instrument given in TCRdb is NextSeq 500. Bulk TCR libraries were prepared as previously described, using TCR primers listed in Table S5. Purification of total RNA was performed with the Qiagen AllPrep DNA/RNA kit. Before analysis, reads from multiple sequencing runs of the same library were pooled. In the authors' own workflow: Reads were retained only if their TCR constant sequence matched exactly, and those retained reads were trimmed to 150 nt and grouped according to their 12-nt molecular barcodes. Reads inside each barcode group were sub-clustered using a 15% Levenshtein threshold, and a quality-weighted consensus sequence was constructed for each RNA molecule. Non-functional sequences were discarded, and so were lower-count sequences lying one edit away from another sequence. Based on fitting two negative binomial distributions, any barcode sub-cluster with under 20% of the maximum read count was discarded. Clones were called with MiXCR by TCRdb after fastp trimmed the public reads at Q25, and only in-frame beta chains were retained. Each entry is one CDR3 protein sequence, shown with its most common DNA and genes. The V and J calls shown here were made by TCRdb, not taken from the authors' results. This sample comprises some 680,000 distinct CDR3 sequences, roughly 27% of them detected only once. 0.78% of the sample is taken by the ten largest.

Libraries of naive CD8 T cells were built from around 20,000 to 990,000 sorted cells, with 10%, 30% or 50% of the purified RNA used. Naive CD8 T cells were FACS-sorted as CD8+CD4-CCR7+CD45RA+ on a BD FACSAria II into RLT Plus buffer. Roughly nine TCR copies' worth of Jurkat RNA were spiked into about 19,000-1,000,000 naive CD8 T cell samples to test detection sensitivity. Enrichment of CD8 T cells was done with RosetteSep CD8+ T Cell Enrichment Cocktail plus Ficoll-Paque, and ACK red cell lysis came afterward. CDR1 and CDR2, looked up from the germline V gene (reference sequence), are DFQATT and SNEGSKA. Trimming removed 6 bases from V and 0 bases from J, leaving 20 bases between the germline ends. The CDR3 holds 17 amino acids from the cysteine to the phenylalanine. Only the CDR3 portion is preserved as DNA: 51 bases, with reading frame beginning at the first base. What the research found in general, with its limitations: Highly expanded clone sizes could be underestimated because identical TCR molecules may share a barcode. When barcode sub-clustering was left out, chimeric consensus sequences inflated TCR diversity, with chimeras reaching as high as 47%. Modeling gave about three recovered TCR RNA copies per cell versus approximately 10 by digital PCR, implying approximately 30% capture efficiency. Spiked-in Jurkat TCR RNA equivalent to a single cell was reported to be detectable even among 850,000 to 1,000,000 naive CD8 T cells. The naive libraries included spiked-in Jurkat TCR RNA (roughly nine copies' worth), and this Jurkat TCR RNA is not part of the donor repertoire. In CMV-specific effector cells, over 99% of molecules were held by clones above 20 RNA copies, whereas under 1% of molecules were held by such clones in naive cells.

The sequence links TRBV20-1 to TRBJ1-4; matching of 5 bases hints at TRBD1 as the D gene. Material for sequencing was naive CD8+ T cells from blood, with Jurkat cell RNA spiked in. The sample's cell subset or site label is to be understood as: FACS-sorted CD8+CD4-CCR7+CD45RA+ naive T cells. This TCR came from a human donor in good health. Some libraries in this study had Jurkat cell RNA spiked in. The CDR3 corresponds to CSAQETATFATNEKLFF. The DNA is as follows: TGCAGTGCCCAAGAGACAGCCACCTTTGCAACTAATGAAAAACTGTTTTTT.